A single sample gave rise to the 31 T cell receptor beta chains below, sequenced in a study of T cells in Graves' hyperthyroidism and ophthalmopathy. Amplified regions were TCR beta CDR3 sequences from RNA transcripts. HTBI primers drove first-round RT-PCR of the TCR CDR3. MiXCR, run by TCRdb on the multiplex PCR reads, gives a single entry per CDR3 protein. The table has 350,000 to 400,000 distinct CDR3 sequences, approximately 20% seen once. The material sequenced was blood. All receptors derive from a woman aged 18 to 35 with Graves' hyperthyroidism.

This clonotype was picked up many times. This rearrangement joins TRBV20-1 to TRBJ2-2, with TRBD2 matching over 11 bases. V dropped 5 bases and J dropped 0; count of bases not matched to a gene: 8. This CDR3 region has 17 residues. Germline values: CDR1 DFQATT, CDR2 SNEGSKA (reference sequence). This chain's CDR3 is CSADGTSGFANTGELFF. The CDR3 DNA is TGCAGTGCTGACGGGACTAGCGGATTCGCGAACACCGGGGAGCTGTTTTTT.

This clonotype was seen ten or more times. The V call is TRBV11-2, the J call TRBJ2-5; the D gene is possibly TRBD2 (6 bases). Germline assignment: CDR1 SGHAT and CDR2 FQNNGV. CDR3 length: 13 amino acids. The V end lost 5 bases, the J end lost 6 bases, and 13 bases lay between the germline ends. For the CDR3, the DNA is TGTGCCAGCAGCACGGGACTTGCGAAGACCCAGTACTTC. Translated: CASSTGLAKTQYF.

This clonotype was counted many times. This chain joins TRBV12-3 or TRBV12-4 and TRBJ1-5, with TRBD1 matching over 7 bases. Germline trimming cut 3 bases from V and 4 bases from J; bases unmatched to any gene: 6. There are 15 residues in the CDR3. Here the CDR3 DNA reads TGTGCCAGCAGTTTCGCTCAGGGGGATAATCAGCCCCAGCATTTT. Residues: CASSFAQGDNQPQHF.

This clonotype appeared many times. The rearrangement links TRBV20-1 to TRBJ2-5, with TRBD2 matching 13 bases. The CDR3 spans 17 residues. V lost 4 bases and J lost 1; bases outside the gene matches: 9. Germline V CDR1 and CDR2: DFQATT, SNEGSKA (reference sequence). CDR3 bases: TGCAGTGCTAAGGGACTAGCGGGGTCCGAACTCCAAGAGACCCAGTACTTC. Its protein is CSAKGLAGSELQETQYF.

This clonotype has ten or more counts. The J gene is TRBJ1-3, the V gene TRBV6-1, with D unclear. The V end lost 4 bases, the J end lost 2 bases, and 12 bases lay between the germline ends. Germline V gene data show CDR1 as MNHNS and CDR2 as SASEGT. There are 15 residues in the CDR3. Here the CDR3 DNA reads TGTGCCAGCAGTGTCCGGGAGATCGCTGGAAACACCATATATTTT. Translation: CASSVREIAGNTIYF.

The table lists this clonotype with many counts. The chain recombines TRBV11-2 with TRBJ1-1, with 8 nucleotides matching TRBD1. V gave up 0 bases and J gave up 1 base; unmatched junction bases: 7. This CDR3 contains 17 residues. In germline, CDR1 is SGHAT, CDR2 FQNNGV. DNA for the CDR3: TGTGCCAGCAGCTTAGATCGCATCGGGACAGGGAACACTGAAGCTTTCTTT. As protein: CASSLDRIGTGNTEAFF.

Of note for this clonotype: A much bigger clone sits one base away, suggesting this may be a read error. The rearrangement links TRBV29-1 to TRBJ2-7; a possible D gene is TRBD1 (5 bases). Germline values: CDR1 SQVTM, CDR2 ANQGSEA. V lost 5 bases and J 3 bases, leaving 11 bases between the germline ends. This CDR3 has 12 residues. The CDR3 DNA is TGCAGCGTTACAGACACAGGCTACGAGCAGTACGTC. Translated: CSVTDTGYEQYV.

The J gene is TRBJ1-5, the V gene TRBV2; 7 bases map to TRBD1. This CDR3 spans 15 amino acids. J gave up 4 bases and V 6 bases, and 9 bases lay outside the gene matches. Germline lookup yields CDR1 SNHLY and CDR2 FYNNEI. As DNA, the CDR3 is TGTGCCAGCAGGGAGGCCGGGACAGAAAATCAGCCCCAGCATTTT. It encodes CASREAGTENQPQHF.

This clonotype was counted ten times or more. The CDR3 sequence: CASSAWGGGSSETQYF. The CDR3 nucleotides are TGTGCCAGCAGCGCCTGGGGAGGGGGTTCATCAGAGACCCAGTACTTC. The chain employs TRBV9 and TRBJ2-5; the D gene is possibly TRBD2 (7 bases). Trimming stripped 3 bases from V and 4 bases from J, with 19 bases between. Germline lookup yields CDR1 SGDLS and CDR2 YYNGEE. This CDR3 spans 16 amino acids.

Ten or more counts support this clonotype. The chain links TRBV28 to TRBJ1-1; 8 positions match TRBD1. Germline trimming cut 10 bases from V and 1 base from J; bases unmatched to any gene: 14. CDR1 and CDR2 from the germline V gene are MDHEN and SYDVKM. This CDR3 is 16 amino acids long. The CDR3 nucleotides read TGTGCCATCCGACCGGGACAGGTTCGAACGAACACTGAAGCTTTCTTT. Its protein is CAIRPGQVRTNTEAFF. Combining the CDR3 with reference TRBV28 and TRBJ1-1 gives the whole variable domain DVKVTQSSRYLVKRTGEKVFLECVQDMDHENMFWYRQDPGLGLRLIYFSYDVKMKEKGDIPEGYSVSREKKERFSLILESASTNQTSMYLCAIRPGQVRTNTEAFFGQGTRLTVV.

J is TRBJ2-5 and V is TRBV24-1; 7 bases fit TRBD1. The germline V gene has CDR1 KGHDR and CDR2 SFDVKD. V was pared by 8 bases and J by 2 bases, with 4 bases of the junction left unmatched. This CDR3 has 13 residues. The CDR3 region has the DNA TGTGCCACCAAAGGCAGGGGGCAAGAGACCCAGTACTTC. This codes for CATKGRGQETQYF.

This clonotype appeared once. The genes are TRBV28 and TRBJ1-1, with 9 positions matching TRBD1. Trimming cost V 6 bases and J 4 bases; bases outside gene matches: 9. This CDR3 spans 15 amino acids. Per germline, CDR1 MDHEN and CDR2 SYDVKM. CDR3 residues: CASRTGGTGPTEAFF. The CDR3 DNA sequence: TGTGCCAGCAGAACAGGGGGGACAGGGCCCACTGAAGCTTTCTTT.

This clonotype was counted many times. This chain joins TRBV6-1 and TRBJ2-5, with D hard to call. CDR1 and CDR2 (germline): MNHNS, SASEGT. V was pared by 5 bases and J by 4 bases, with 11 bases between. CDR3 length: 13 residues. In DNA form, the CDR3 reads TGTGCCAGCAGTCCGGTCGGGCGAGAGACCCAGTACTTC. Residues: CASSPVGRETQYF.

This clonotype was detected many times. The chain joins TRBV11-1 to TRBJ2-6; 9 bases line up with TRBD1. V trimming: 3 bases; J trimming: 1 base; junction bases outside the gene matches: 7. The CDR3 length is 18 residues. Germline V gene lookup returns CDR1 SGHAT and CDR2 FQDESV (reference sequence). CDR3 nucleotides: TGTGCCAGCAGCTTTCGGACAGGGGATGCGTCTGGGGCCAACGTCCTGACTTTC. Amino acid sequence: CASSFRTGDASGANVLTF.

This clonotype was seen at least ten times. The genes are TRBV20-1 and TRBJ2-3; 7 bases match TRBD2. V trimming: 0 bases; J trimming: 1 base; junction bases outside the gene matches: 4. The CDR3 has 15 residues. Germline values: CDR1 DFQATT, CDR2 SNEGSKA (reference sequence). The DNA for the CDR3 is TGCAGTGCTAGAGATTTACGGGGGGGCACAGATACGCAGTATTTT. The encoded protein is CSARDLRGGTDTQYF.

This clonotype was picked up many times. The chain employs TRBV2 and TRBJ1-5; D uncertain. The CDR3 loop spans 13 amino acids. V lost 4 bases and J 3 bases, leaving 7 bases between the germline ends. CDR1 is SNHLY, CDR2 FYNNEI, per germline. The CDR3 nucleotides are TGTGCCAGCAGTGTCAGGTTCAATCAGCCCCAGCATTTT. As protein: CASSVRFNQPQHF.

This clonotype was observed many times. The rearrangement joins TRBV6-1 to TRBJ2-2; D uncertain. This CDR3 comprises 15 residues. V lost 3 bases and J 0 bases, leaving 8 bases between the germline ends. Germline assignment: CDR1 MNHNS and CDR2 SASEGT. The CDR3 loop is CASSDTRANTGELFF. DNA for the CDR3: TGTGCCAGCAGTGATACACGCGCGAACACCGGGGAGCTGTTTTTT.

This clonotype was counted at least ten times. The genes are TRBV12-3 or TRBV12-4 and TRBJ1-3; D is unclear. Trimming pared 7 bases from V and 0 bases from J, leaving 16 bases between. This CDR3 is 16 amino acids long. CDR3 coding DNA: TGTGCCAGCACCATCAGGCCGGGGTTCTCTGGAAACACCATATATTTT. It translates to CASTIRPGFSGNTIYF.

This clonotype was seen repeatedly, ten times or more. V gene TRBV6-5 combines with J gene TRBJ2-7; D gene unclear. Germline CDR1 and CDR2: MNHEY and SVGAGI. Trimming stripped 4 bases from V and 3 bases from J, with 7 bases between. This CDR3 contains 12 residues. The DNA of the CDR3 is TGTGCCAGCAGTTCCCCGTACTACGAGCAGTACTTC. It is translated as CASSSPYYEQYF.

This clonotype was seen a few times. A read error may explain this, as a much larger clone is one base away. The CDR3 coding sequence is TGTGCCAGCAGCTTAACGGGCGGCGGGGCCGGGGAGCTGTTGTTT. It specifies CASSLTGGGAGELLF. The genes are TRBV7-3 and TRBJ2-2; TRBD2 might be the D (6 bases). CDR3 length equals 15 residues. Looked up from germline, CDR1 is SGHTA and CDR2 is FQGTGA.

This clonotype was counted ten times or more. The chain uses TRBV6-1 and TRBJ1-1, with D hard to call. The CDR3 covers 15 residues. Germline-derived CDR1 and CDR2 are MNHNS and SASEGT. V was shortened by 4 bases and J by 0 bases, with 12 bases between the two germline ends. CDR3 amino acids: CASSVLEAMNTEAFF. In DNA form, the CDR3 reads TGTGCCAGCAGTGTCCTGGAGGCTATGAACACTGAAGCTTTCTTT.

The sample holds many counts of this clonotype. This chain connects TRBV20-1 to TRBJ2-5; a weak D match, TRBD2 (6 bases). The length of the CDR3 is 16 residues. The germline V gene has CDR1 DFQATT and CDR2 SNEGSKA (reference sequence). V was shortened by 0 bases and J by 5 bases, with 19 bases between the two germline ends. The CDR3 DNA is TGCAGTGCTAGAGATCAAACGGCGGGGAGATTGGAGACCCAGTACTTC. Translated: CSARDQTAGRLETQYF.

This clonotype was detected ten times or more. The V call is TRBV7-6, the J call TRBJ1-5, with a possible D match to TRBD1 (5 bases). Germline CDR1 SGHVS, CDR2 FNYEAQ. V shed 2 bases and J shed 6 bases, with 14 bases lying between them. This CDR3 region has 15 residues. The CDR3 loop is CASSLLGVRGQPQHF. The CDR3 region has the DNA TGTGCCAGCAGCTTATTGGGGGTACGGGGTCAGCCCCAGCATTTT.

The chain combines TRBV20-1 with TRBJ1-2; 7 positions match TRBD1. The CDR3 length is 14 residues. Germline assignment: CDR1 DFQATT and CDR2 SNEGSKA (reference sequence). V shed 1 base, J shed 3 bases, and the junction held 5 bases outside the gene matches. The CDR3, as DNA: TGCAGTGCTAGAGCGGGACAGACTTACTATGGCTACACCTTC. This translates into CSARAGQTYYGYTF.

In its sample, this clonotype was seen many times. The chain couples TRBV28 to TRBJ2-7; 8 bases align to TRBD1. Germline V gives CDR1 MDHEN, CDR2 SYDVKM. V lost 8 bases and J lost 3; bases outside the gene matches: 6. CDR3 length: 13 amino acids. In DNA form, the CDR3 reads TGTGCCAGCGGGCAGGGGGCTTACTACGAGCAGTACTTC. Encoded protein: CASGQGAYYEQYF.

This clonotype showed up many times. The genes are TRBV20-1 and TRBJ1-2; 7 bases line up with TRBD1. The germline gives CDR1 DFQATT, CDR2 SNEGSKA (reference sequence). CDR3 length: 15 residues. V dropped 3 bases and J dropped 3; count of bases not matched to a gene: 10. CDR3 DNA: TGCAGTGCTAGTATCGAGGGGGACAGAGACTATGGCTACACCTTC. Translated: CSASIEGDRDYGYTF.

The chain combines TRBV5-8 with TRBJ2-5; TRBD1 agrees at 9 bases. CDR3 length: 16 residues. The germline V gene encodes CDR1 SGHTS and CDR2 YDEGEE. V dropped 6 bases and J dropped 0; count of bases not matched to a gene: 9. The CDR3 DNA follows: TGTGCCAGCAATACCGGGACAGGGAAGTACCAAGAGACCCAGTACTTC. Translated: CASNTGTGKYQETQYF. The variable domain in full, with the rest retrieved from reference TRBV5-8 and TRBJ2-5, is EAGVTQSPTHLIKTRGQQATLRCSPISGHTSVYWYQQALGLGLQFLLWYDEGEERNRGNFPPRFSGRQFPNYSSELNVNALELEDSALYLCASNTGTGKYQETQYFGPGTRLLVL.

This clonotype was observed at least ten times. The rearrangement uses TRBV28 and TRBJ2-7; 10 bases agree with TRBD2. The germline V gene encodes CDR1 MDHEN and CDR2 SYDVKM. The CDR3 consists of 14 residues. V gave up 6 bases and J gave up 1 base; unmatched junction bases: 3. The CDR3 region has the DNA TGTGCCAGCAGAGTAGCGGGGGGATCCTACGAGCAGTACTTC. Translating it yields CASRVAGGSYEQYF. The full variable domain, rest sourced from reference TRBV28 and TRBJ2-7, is DVKVTQSSRYLVKRTGEKVFLECVQDMDHENMFWYRQDPGLGLRLIYFSYDVKMKEKGDIPEGYSVSREKKERFSLILESASTNQTSMYLCASRVAGGSYEQYFGPGTRLTVT.

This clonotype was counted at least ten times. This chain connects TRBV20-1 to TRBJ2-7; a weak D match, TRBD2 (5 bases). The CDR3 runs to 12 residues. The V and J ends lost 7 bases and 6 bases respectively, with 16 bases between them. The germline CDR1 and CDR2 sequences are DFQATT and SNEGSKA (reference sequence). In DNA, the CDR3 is TGCAGTGTCCGGGTCCCGGCGGGCGAGCAGTACTTC. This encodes CSVRVPAGEQYF.

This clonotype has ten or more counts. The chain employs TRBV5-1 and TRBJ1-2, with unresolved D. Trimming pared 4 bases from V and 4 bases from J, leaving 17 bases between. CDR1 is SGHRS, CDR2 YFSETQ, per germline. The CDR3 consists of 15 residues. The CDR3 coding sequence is TGCGCCAGCAGCCCTGGTAACGCAGTTATCTATGGCTACACCTTC. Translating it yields CASSPGNAVIYGYTF.

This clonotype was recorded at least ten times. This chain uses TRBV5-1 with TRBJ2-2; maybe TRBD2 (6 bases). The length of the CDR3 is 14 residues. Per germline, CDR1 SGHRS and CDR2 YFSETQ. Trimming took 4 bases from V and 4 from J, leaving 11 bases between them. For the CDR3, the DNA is TGCGCCAGCAGCCCGGGACTGCCCACCGGGGAGCTGTTTTTT. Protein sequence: CASSPGLPTGELFF. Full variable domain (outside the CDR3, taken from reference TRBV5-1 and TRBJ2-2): KAGVTQTPRYLIKTRGQQVTLSCSPISGHRSVSWYQQTPGQGLQFLFEYFSETQRNKGNFPGRFSGRQFSNSRSEMNVSTLELGDSALYLCASSPGLPTGELFFGEGSRLTVL.